One and the same sample provided the 19 T cell receptor beta chains below, sequenced in a study of shared clonotypes between healthy human individuals. Clones were read by immunoSEQ multiplex PCR, and TCRdb kept only the in-frame ones, dropping some. The profile covers hundreds of thousands of clones, with approximately 92% appearing a single time and nearly 25% taken by the ten largest. Terminally differentiated effector memory CD45RA+ cells were left out of the naive CD8 fraction, which was CD45RO-negative and positively selected for CCR7. The sample comprised naive CD8+ T cells sorted from blood. The receptors were gathered from a man between 25 and 39 years old in good health.

This chain joins TRBV28 and TRBJ2-1; 14 bases match TRBD2. V dropped 11 bases and J dropped 9; count of bases not matched to a gene: 9. The CDR3 is 14 amino acids. CDR1 and CDR2 from the germline V gene are MDHEN and SYDVKM. The CDR3 DNA reads TGTGCCGCGACAGGGACTAGCGGGAGTGGTGAGCAGTTCTTC. It encodes CAATGTSGSGEQFF. The entire variable domain, with the rest obtained from reference TRBV28 and TRBJ2-1, is as follows: DVKVTQSSRYLVKRTGEKVFLECVQDMDHENMFWYRQDPGLGLRLIYFSYDVKMKEKGDIPEGYSVSREKKERFSLILESASTNQTSMYLCAATGTSGSGEQFFGPGTRLTVL.

The gene calls are TRBV10-3 and TRBJ2-2; D uncertain. This CDR3 contains 16 residues. The germline V and J ends were trimmed by 3 bases and 0 bases, with 11 bases remaining between them. CDR1 is ENHRY and CDR2 is SYGVKD in the germline V gene. In DNA form, the CDR3 reads TGTGCCATCAGTGACCTCGAACAAGCGAACACCGGGGAGCTGTTTTTT. Its translation is CAISDLEQANTGELFF.

This chain joins TRBV29-1 and TRBJ2-1; D unclear. The length of the CDR3 is 17 residues. The germline V gene encodes CDR1 SQVTM and CDR2 ANQGSEA. V was clipped by 4 bases and J by 6 bases, with 25 bases between them. This CDR3 reads CSVGGSVGGNPVNEQFF. CDR3 sequence (DNA): TGCAGCGTTGGAGGTTCGGTTGGTGGTAATCCCGTCAATGAGCAGTTCTTC.

In regard to this clone: A much larger clone lies a single base off, so this may be a read error. The CDR3 spells CASSFVSGANVLTF. The CDR3 nucleotides are TGTGCCAGCAGCTTCGTCTCTGGGGCCAACGTCCTGACTTTC. V and J are TRBV7-9 and TRBJ2-6; no clear D. The V end lost 3 bases, the J end lost 0 bases, and 3 bases lay between the germline ends. Germline V lookup: CDR1 SEHNR, CDR2 FQNEAQ (reference sequence). This CDR3 has 14 amino acids.

The chain combines TRBV27 with TRBJ2-1; D is uncertain. V dropped 0 bases and J dropped 9 bases, with 9 bases sitting between them. Germline-derived CDR1 and CDR2 are MNHEY and SMNVEV (reference sequence). CDR3 length: 13 residues. The CDR3 reads CASSLSLGAEQFF. CDR3 coding DNA: TGTGCCAGCAGTTTATCTCTAGGAGCTGAGCAGTTCTTC.

The rearrangement joins TRBV19 to TRBJ2-7, with 10 bases identical to TRBD1. V trimming: 7 bases; J trimming: 4 bases; junction bases outside the gene matches: 7. Germline-derived CDR1 and CDR2 are LNHDA and SQIVND (reference sequence). The CDR3 totals 14 residues. The CDR3 sequence is CASTERQGAYEQYF. The DNA for the CDR3 is TGTGCCAGTACCGAGAGACAGGGGGCATACGAGCAGTACTTC.

The CDR3 coding sequence is TGTGCCAGCAGCCCAGGGACAGTGTCTCGAGAAGGCGAGCAGTACTTC. This codes for CASSPGTVSREGEQYF. This chain uses TRBV5-6 with TRBJ2-7, with TRBD1 matching 7 bases. The trim removed 4 bases at V and 6 bases at J, leaving 16 bases unmatched. This CDR3 contains 16 residues. Germline loops: CDR1 SGHDT, CDR2 YYEEEE.

The table lists this clone with a count of one. V is TRBV4-1 and J is TRBJ2-3; a weak D match, TRBD1 (6 bases). CDR3 length: 19 residues. Trimming left V 1 base short and J 4 bases short, with 24 bases between. Germline values: CDR1 MGHRA, CDR2 YSYEKL. CDR3 in amino acids: CASSQALPYRASGSDTQYF. DNA for the CDR3: TGCGCCAGCAGCCAAGCCCTACCATACAGGGCGTCGGGATCAGATACGCAGTATTTT.

V gene TRBV4-3 combines with J gene TRBJ2-1, with 11 positions matching TRBD2. After removal of 3 bases from V and 7 bases from J, the junction contained 11 bases not matched to a gene. The CDR3 loop spans 17 amino acids. Germline lookup yields CDR1 LGHNA and CDR2 YSLEER. CDR3 sequence: CASSHGSGRAFLNEQFF. CDR3 in DNA: TGCGCCAGCAGCCACGGTAGCGGGAGGGCCTTTTTAAATGAGCAGTTCTTC.

The genes are TRBV27 and TRBJ2-7; TRBD2 agrees at 8 bases. The germline V gene encodes CDR1 MNHEY and CDR2 SMNVEV (reference sequence). The CDR3 covers 15 residues. V shed 6 bases, J shed 6 bases, and the junction held 13 bases outside the gene matches. The CDR3 region is CASREREWYLGEQYF. Here the CDR3 DNA reads TGTGCCAGCAGGGAGCGGGAGTGGTATTTAGGCGAGCAGTACTTC.

The gene calls are TRBV5-1 and TRBJ2-5; perhaps TRBD2 as D (5 bases). Deletions cut 0 bases from V and 1 base from J, with 22 bases between. The germline gives CDR1 SGHRS, CDR2 YFSETQ. The CDR3 is 19 amino acids. This chain's CDR3 is CASSLAANTAGLFQETQYF. The DNA for the CDR3 is TGCGCCAGCAGCTTGGCGGCTAACACTGCCGGACTGTTCCAAGAGACCCAGTACTTC.

The V call is TRBV7-8, the J call TRBJ2-6, with D unresolved. CDR1 and CDR2 from the germline V gene are SGHVS and FQNEAQ. The CDR3 has 12 residues. Deletions cut 4 bases from V and 6 bases from J, with 4 bases between. The CDR3 DNA follows: TGTGCCAGCAGCTCAGTGGCCAACGTCCTGACTTTC. It translates to CASSSVANVLTF.

Concerning this clone itself: Possible read error: a much larger clone is one base away. Other DNA sequences within the sample encode an identical CDR3. The rearrangement joins TRBV6-1 to TRBJ2-7; D remains unclear. The CDR3 has 12 residues. V was clipped by 3 bases and J by 0 bases, with 3 bases between them. Germline CDR1 reads MNHNS; CDR2 reads SASEGT. CDR3 sequence (DNA): TGTGCCAGCAGTGACTACTCCTACGAGCAGTACTTC. Translated: CASSDYSYEQYF.

The chain has TRBV28 and TRBJ2-5; maybe TRBD1 (6 bases). Germline assignment: CDR1 MDHEN and CDR2 SYDVKM. There are 15 residues in the CDR3. V was pared by 5 bases and J by 2 bases, with 15 bases between. Written as DNA, the CDR3 is TGTGCCAGCAGTGTAGAGAACAGGGAGCAAGAGACCCAGTACTTC. Residues: CASSVENREQETQYF. The variable domain in full, with the rest retrieved from reference TRBV28 and TRBJ2-5, is DVKVTQSSRYLVKRTGEKVFLECVQDMDHENMFWYRQDPGLGLRLIYFSYDVKMKEKGDIPEGYSVSREKKERFSLILESASTNQTSMYLCASSVENREQETQYFGPGTRLLVL.

This clone appeared a single time. This chain joins TRBV21-1 and TRBJ2-2. TRBV21-1 is a documented pseudogene. This CDR3 region has 9 residues. The CDR3 spells CARGEELFF. In DNA form, the CDR3 reads TGTGCCAGGGGGGAGGAGCTGTTTTTT.

This chain connects TRBV7-9 to TRBJ1-1, with D possibly being TRBD1 (6 bases). The V end lost 1 base, the J end lost 7 bases, and 16 bases lay between the germline ends. The CDR3 has 15 amino acids. Germline values: CDR1 SEHNR, CDR2 FQNEAQ (reference sequence). In DNA form, the CDR3 reads TGTGCCAGCAGCTTAGATCGACAGGCGATAAGTGAAGCTTTCTTT. Its translation is CASSLDRQAISEAFF. The full variable domain, completed using reference TRBV7-9 and TRBJ1-1, is DTGVSQNPRHKITKRGQNVTFRCDPISEHNRLYWYRQTLGQGPEFLTYFQNEAQLEKSRLLSDRFSAERPKGSFSTLEIQRTEQGDSAMYLCASSLDRQAISEAFFGQGTRLTVV.

On this clone itself: Other DNA variants within this sample encode the same CDR3. V and J are TRBV27 and TRBJ1-1; D might be TRBD1 (5 bases). V dropped 3 bases and J dropped 1 base, with 9 bases sitting between them. The CDR3 spans 14 residues. CDR1 MNHEY and CDR2 SMNVEV come from the germline V gene (reference sequence). CDR3 in DNA: TGTGCCAGCAGTTTCGGTCAGGGGAACACTGAAGCTTTCTTT. Translated: CASSFGQGNTEAFF.

The chain employs TRBV7-3 and TRBJ1-1, with TRBD1 matching over 12 bases. V shed 0 bases and J 9 bases; nucleotides not matched to a gene: 5. CDR1 and CDR2 (germline): SGHTA, FQGTGA. This CDR3 comprises 15 residues. DNA for the CDR3: TGTGCCAGCAGCTTAACACCAGGGACAGGGGGCAAAGCTTTCTTT. It yields the protein CASSLTPGTGGKAFF.

This clone has a single count. The gene calls are TRBV27 and TRBJ1-1; a possible D gene is TRBD1 (6 bases). Germline-derived CDR1 and CDR2 are MNHEY and SMNVEV (reference sequence). The CDR3 is made up of 15 amino acids. V lost 1 base and J 2 bases, leaving 11 bases between the germline ends. The CDR3 sequence: CASSLFPTGNTEAFF. CDR3 DNA: TGTGCCAGCAGTTTATTCCCGACAGGTAACACTGAAGCTTTCTTT.